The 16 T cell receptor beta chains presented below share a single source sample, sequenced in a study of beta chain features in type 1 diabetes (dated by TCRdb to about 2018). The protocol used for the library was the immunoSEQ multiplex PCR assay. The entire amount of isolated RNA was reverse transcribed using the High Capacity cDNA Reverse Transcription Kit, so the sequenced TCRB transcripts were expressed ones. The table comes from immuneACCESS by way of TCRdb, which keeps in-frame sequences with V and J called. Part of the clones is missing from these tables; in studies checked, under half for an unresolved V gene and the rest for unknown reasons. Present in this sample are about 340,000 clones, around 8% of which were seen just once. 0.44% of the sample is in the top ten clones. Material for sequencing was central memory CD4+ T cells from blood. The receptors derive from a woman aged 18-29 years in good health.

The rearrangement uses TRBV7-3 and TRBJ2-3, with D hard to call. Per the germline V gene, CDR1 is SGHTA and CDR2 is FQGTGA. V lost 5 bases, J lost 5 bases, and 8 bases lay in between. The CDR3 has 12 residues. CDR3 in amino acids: CASSHGRDTQYF. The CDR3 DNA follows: TGTGCCAGCAGCCATGGTAGAGATACGCAGTATTTT. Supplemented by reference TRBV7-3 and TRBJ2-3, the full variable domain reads GAGVSQTPSNKVTEKGKYVELRCDPISGHTALYWYRQSLGQGPEFLIYFQGTGAADDSGLPNDRFFAVRPEGSVSTLKIQRTERGDSAVYLCASSHGRDTQYFGPGTRLTVL.

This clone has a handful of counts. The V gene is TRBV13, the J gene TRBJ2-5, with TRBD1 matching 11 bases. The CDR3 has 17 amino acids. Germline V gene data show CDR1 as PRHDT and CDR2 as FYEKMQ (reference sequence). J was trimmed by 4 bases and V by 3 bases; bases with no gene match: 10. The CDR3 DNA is TGTGCCAGCAGCTTTCAGGCCGGGACAGGGGGTTCAGAGACCCAGTACTTC. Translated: CASSFQAGTGGSETQYF.

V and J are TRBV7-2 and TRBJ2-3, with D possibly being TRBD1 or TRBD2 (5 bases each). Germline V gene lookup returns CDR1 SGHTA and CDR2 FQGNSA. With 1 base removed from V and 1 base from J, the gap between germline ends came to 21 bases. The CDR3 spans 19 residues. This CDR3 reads CASSLVGLSAGRRTDTQYF. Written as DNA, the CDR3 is TGTGCCAGCAGCTTAGTAGGGTTGTCGGCAGGGAGACGCACAGATACGCAGTATTTT.

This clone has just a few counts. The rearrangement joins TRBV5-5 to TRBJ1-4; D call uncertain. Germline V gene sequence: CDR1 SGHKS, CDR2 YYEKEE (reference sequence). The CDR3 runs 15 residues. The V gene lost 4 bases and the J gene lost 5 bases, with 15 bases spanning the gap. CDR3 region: CASSPFGEINEKLFF. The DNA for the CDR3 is TGTGCCAGCAGCCCGTTCGGGGAGATAAATGAAAAACTGTTTTTT.

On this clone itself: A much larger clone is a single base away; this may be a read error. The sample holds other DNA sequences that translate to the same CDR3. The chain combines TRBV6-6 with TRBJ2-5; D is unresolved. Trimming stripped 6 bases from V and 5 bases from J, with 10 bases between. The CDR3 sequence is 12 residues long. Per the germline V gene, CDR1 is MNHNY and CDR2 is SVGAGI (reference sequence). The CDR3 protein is CASSSNTETQYF. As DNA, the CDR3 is TGTGCCAGCAGCTCTAACACGGAGACCCAGTACTTC.

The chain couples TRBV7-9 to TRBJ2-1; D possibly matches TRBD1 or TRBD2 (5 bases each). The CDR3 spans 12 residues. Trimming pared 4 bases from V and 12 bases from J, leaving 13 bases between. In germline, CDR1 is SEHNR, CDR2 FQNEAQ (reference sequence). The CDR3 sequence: CASSSYGGTQFF. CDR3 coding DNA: TGTGCCAGCAGCTCTTATGGGGGAACGCAGTTCTTC.

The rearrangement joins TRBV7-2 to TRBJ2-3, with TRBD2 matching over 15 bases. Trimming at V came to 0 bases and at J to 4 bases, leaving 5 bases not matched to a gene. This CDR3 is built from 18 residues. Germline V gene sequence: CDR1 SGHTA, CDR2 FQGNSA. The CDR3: CASSLAGLAGGLSDTQYF. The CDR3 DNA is TGTGCCAGCAGCTTAGCGGGACTAGCGGGAGGTCTATCAGATACGCAGTATTTT. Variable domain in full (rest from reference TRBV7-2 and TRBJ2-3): GAGVSQSPSNKVTEKGKDVELRCDPISGHTALYWYRQSLGQGLEFLIYFQGNSAPDKSGLPSDRFSAERTGGSVSTLTIQRTQQEDSAVYLCASSLAGLAGGLSDTQYFGPGTRLTVL.

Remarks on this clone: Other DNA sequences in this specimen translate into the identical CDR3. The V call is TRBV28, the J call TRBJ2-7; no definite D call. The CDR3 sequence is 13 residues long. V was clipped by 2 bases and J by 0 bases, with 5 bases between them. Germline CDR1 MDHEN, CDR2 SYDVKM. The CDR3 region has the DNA TGTGCCAGCAGTTTAACCAGCTCCTACGAGCAGTACTTC. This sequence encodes CASSLTSSYEQYF.

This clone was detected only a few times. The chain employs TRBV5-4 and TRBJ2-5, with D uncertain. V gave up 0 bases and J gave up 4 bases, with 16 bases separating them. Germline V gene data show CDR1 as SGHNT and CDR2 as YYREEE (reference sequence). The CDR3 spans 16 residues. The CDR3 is CASSLGRENGLETQYF. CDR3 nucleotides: TGTGCCAGCAGCTTGGGGCGTGAAAATGGGCTAGAGACCCAGTACTTC.

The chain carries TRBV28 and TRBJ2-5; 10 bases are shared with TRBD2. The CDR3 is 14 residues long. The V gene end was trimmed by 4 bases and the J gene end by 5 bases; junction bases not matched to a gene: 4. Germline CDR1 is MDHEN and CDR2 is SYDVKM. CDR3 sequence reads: CASSSKREGETQYF. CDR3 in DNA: TGTGCCAGCAGTTCCAAGCGGGAGGGGGAGACCCAGTACTTC.

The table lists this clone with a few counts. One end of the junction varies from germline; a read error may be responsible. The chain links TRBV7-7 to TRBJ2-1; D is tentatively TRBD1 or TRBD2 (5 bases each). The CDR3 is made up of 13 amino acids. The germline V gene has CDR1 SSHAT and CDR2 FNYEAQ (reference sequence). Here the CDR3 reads CASSPRDLNEQFF. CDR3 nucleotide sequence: TGTGCTAGCAGCCCCCGGGACCTCAATGAGCAGTTCTTC.

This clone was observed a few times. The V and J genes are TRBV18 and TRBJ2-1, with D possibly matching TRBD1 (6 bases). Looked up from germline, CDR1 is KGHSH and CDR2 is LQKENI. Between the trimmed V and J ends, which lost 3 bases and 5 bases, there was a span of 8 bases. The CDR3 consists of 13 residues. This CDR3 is CASSPRQDNEQFF. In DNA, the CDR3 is TGTGCCAGCTCACCCCGACAGGACAATGAGCAGTTCTTC.

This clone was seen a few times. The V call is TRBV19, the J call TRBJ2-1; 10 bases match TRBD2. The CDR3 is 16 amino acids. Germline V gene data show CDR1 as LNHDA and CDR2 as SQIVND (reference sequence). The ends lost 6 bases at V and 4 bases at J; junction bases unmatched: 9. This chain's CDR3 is CASRGRTSGYYNEQFF. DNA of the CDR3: TGTGCCAGTAGGGGTCGGACTAGCGGATATTACAATGAGCAGTTCTTC.

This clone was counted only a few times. The DNA for the CDR3 is TGTGCCAGTAGTTCCCGGACAGGCCGGGGATACGAGCAGTACTTC. Translated: CASSSRTGRGYEQYF. The chain combines TRBV19 with TRBJ2-7, with TRBD1 matching over 7 bases. Germline assignment: CDR1 LNHDA and CDR2 SQIVND (reference sequence). The CDR3 loop spans 15 amino acids. V gave up 5 bases and J gave up 4 bases; unmatched junction bases: 11.

CDR3 loop: CASSLTRKNTDTQYF. Written as DNA, the CDR3 is TGTGCCAGCAGCTTAACAAGGAAAAACACAGATACGCAGTATTTT. V usage is TRBV11-1 and J usage is TRBJ2-3, with D unclear. V dropped 2 bases and J dropped 2 bases, with 11 bases sitting between them. The CDR3 totals 15 residues. Germline lookup yields CDR1 SGHAT and CDR2 FQDESV (reference sequence).

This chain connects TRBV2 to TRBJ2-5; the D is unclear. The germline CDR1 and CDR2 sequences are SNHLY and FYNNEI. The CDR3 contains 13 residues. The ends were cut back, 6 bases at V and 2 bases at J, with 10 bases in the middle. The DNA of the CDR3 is TGTGCCAGCAGCCGTAGCTTTCAAGAGACCCAGTACTTC. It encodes CASSRSFQETQYF.